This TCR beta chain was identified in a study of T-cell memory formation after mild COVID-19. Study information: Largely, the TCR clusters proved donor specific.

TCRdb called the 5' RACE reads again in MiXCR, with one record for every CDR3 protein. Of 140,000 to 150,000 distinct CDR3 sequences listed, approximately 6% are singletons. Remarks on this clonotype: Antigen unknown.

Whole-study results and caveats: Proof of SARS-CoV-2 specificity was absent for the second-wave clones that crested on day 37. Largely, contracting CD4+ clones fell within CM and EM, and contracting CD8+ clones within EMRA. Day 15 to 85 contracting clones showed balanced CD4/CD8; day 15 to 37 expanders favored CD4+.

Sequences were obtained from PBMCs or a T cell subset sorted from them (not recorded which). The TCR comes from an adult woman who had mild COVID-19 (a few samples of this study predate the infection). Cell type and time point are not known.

Written as DNA, the CDR3 is TGTGCCAGCAGAGAGGGACAGGGGGGATCCTACGAGCAGTACTTC. Protein product: CASREGQGGSYEQYF. The rearrangement uses TRBV2 and TRBJ2-7; 11 positions match TRBD1. The germline V gene has CDR1 SNHLY and CDR2 FYNNEI. V lost 6 bases to trimming and J lost 1 base; unmatched junction nucleotides: 5. The CDR3 extends over 15 amino acids.